This T cell receptor (beta chain) was retrieved from a study of T cells in Graves' hyperthyroidism and ophthalmopathy. The study's findings and limits: Ophthalmopathy got predicted by the model a median about six months before its onset.

J was trimmed by 7 bases and V by 5 bases; bases with no gene match: 7. The CDR3 contains 13 residues. The V gene's germline CDR1 is SGHTA and CDR2 FQGNSA. Template material for amplifying TCR beta CDR3 regions consisted of RNA transcripts. TCR CDR3 underwent first-round RT-PCR with the HTBI primer set. TCRdb processed the multiplex PCR reads anew with MiXCR; each CDR3 protein has one entry. The data show about 570,000 distinct CDR3 sequences, more than 45% seen once. This clonotype occurred once. Its target is not known. This sequence was found in an adult woman with Graves' disease, either hyperthyroidism or ophthalmopathy (not recorded which). The sequenced sample consisted of peripheral blood or thyroid tissue (not recorded which). The chain joins TRBV7-2 to TRBJ1-1; TRBD1 matches 7 bases. The DNA for the CDR3 is TGTGCCAGCAGCCCAGGGGGGGGGAGTGAAGCTTTCTTT. It encodes CASSPGGGSEAFF.